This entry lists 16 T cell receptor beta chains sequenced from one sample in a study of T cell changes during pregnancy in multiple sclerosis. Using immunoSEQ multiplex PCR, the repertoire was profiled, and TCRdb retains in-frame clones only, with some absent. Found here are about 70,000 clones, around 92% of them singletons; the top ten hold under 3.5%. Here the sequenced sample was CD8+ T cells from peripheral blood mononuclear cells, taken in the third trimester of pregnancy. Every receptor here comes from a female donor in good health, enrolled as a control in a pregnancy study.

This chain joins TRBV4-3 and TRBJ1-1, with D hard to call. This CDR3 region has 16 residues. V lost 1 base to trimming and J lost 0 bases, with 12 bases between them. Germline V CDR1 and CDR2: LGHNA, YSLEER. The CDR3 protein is CASSQVGEWMNTEAFF. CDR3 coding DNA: TGCGCCAGCAGCCAAGTCGGGGAGTGGATGAACACTGAAGCTTTCTTT.

The DNA for the CDR3 is TGTGCCAGTAGTATAGGGGGGCCTGGAAACACCATATATTTT. Translating it yields CASSIGGPGNTIYF. This chain connects TRBV19 to TRBJ1-3, with D possibly being TRBD1 (6 bases). The germline V gene encodes CDR1 LNHDA and CDR2 SQIVND (reference sequence). This CDR3 region has 14 residues. Trimming took off 1 base at V and 2 bases at J, with 6 bases between the two ends.

The CDR3 DNA reads as TGTGCCAGCAGCCCCAGACAGGAAGGCGAAAAACTGTTTTTT. Its protein product is CASSPRQEGEKLFF. The gene calls are TRBV7-9 and TRBJ1-4, with a weak D call TRBD1 (6 bases). This CDR3 is built from 14 residues. Germline lookup yields CDR1 SEHNR and CDR2 FQNEAQ (reference sequence). Deletions cut 5 bases from V and 8 bases from J, with 15 bases between.

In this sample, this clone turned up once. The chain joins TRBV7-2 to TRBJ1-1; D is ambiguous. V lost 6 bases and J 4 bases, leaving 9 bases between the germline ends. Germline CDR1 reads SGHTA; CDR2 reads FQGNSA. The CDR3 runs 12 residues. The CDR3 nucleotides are TGTGCCAGCAGGGAGGTGGGCACTGAAGCTTTCTTT. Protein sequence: CASREVGTEAFF.

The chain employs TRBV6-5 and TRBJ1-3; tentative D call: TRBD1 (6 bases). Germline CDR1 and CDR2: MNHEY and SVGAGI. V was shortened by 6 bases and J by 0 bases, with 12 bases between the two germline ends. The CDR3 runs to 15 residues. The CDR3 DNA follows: TGTGCCAGCAGCCGACAGGTGGACTCTGGAAACACCATATATTTT. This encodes CASSRQVDSGNTIYF.

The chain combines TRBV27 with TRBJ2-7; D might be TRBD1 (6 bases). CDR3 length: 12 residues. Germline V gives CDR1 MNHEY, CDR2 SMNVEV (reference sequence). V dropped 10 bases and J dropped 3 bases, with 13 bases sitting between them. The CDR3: CATSPQGYEQYF. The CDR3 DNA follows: TGTGCCACCTCTCCACAGGGCTACGAGCAGTACTTC.

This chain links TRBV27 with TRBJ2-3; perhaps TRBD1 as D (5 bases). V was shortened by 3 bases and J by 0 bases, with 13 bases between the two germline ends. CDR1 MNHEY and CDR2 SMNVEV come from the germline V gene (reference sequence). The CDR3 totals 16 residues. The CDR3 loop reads CASSFQGPHSTDTQYF. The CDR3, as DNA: TGTGCCAGCAGTTTCCAGGGTCCCCATAGCACAGATACGCAGTATTTT.

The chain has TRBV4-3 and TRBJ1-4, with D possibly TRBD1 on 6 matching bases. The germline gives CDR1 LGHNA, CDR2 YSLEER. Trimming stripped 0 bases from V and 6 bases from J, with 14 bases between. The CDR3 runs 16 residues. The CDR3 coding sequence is TGCGCCAGCAGCCAAGACTTAGGACAGATTTATGAAAAACTGTTTTTT. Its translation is CASSQDLGQIYEKLFF.

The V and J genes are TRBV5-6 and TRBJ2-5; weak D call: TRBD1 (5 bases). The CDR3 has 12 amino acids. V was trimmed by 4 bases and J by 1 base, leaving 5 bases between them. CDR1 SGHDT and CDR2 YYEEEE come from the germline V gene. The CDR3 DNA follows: TGTGCCAGCAGCGACAGCCAAGAGACCCAGTACTTC. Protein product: CASSDSQETQYF.

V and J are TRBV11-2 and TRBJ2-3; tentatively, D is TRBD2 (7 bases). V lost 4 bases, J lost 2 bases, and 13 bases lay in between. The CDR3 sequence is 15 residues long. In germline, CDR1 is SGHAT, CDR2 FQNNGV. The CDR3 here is CASSSEGGITDTQYF. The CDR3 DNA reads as TGTGCCAGCAGCTCAGAGGGGGGGATCACAGATACGCAGTATTTT.

The CDR3 is CASSLPRSTDTQYF. The CDR3 DNA reads as TGTGCCAGCAGCTTACCCAGGAGCACAGATACGCAGTATTTT. The chain has TRBV5-6 and TRBJ2-3, with no clear D. CDR1 is SGHDT and CDR2 is YYEEEE in the germline V gene. Between the trimmed V and J ends, which lost 2 bases and 0 bases, there was a span of 7 bases. This CDR3 has 14 amino acids.

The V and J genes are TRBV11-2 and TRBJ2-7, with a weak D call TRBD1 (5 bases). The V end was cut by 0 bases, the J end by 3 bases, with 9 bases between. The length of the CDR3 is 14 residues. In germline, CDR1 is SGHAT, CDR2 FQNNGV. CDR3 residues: CASSLESDSYEQYF. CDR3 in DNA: TGTGCCAGCAGCTTAGAGTCAGACAGCTACGAGCAGTACTTC.

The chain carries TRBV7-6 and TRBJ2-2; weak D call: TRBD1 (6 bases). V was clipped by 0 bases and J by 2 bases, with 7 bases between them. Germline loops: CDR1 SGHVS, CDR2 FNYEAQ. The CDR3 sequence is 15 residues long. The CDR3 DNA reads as TGTGCCAGCAGCTTAGCAGGGGGTAACACCGGGGAGCTGTTTTTT. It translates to CASSLAGGNTGELFF.

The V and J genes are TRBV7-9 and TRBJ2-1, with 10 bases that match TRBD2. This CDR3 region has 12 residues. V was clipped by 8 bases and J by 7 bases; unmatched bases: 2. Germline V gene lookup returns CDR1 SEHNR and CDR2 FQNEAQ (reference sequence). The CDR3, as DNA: TGTGCCAGCGCGACTAGCGGGAATGAGCAGTTCTTC. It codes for CASATSGNEQFF.

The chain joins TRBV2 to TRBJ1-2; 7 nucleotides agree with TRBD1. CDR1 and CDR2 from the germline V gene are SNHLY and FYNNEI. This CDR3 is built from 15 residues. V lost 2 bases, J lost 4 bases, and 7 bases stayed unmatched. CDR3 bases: TGTGCCAGCAGTGAACAGGGGGAATTTAGCTATGGCTACACCTTC. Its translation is CASSEQGEFSYGYTF.

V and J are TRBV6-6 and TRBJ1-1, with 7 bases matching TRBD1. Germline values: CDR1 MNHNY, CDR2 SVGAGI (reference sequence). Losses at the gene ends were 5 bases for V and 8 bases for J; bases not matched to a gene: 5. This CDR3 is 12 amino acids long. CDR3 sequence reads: CASSTGTAEAFF. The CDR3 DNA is TGTGCCAGCAGTACGGGGACAGCAGAAGCTTTCTTT.